This paragraph reports one T cell receptor beta chain. Its target is not known. These data come from a study of T cell responses to AZD1222 COVID-19 vaccine. General observations from the study: Reportedly, nearly half of unique spike TCRs recognized epitopes outside B.1.351/B.1.1.7 mutations.

Profiled with immunoSEQ multiplex PCR; TCRdb holds only in-frame clones, not every one. The sample lists 170,000 or so clones, 90% occurring once. The TCR comes from an adult in good health. Source: peripheral blood, taken on day 0 of AZD1222 vaccination.

The CDR3 spells CASSVALGGGFTGELFF. The CDR3 region has the DNA TGTGCCAGCAGCGTAGCTTTGGGGGGCGGCTTCACCGGGGAGCTGTTTTTT. V usage is TRBV9 and J usage is TRBJ2-2; TRBD1 or TRBD2 may be the D gene (6 bases each). Germline V gene lookup returns CDR1 SGDLS and CDR2 YYNGEE. The ends were cut back, 0 bases at V and 4 bases at J, with 16 bases in the middle. CDR3 length: 17 amino acids.